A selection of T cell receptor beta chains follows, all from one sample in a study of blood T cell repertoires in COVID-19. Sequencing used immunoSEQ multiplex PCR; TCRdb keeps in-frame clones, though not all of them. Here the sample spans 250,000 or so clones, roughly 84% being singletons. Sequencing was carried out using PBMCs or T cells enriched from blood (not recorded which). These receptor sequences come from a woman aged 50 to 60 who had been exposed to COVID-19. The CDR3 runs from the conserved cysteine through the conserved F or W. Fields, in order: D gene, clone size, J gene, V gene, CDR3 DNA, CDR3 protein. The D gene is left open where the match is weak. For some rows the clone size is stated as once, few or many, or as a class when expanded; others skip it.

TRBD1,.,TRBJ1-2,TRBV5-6,TGTGCCAGCAGCCCCTCGCTAGGACAGGGGATTAATGGCTACACCTTC,CASSPSLGQGINGYTF
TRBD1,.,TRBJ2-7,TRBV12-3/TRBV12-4,TGTGCCAGCAGGACAGGGGCCTACGAGCAGTACTTC,CASRTGAYEQYF
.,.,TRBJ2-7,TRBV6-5,TGTGCCAGTGGGAGAGGGTCGTTCTACGAGCAGTACTTC,CASGRGSFYEQYF
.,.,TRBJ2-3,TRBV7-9,TGTGCCAGCAGCTTAGGAACTAGCTACAAAGATACGCAGTATTTT,CASSLGTSYKDTQYF
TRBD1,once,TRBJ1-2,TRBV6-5,TGTGCCAGCAGTAGACAGGGTAACTATGGCTACACCTTC,CASSRQGNYGYTF
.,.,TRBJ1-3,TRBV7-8,TGTGCCAGCAGCTCACTCGGACTCGCCACCTCTGGAAACACCATATATTTT,CASSSLGLATSGNTIYF
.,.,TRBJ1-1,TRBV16,TGTGCCAGCAGCCAATCTGCGGGGAACACTGAAGCTTTCTTT,CASSQSAGNTEAFF
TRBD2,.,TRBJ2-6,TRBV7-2,TGTGCCAGCAGCCCGGGGACTAGCCCCGGGGCCAACGTCCTGACTTTC,CASSPGTSPGANVLTF
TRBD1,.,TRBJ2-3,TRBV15,TGTGCCACCAGCGGCCGACAGGGGACGGGGACAGATACGCAGTATTTT,CATSGRQGTGTDTQYF
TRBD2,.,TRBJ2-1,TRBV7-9,TGTGCCAGCAGCTTAGAGCTAGCGGGGGGCAATGAGCAGTTCTTC,CASSLELAGGNEQFF
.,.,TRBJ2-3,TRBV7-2,TGTGCCAGCAGCCCGGGGGATTACCGAGATACGCAGTATTTT,CASSPGDYRDTQYF
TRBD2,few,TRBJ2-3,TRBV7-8,TGTGCCAGCAGCTTTTGGGGACTAGAGTCAGATACGCAGTATTTT,CASSFWGLESDTQYF
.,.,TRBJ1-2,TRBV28,TGTGCCAGCAGTTGGGGGGGCTCTAACTATGGCTACACCTTC,CASSWGGSNYGYTF
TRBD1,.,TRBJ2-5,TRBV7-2,TGTGCCAGCAGCCCAGGGACAGGGAGCCAAGAGACCCAGTACTTC,CASSPGTGSQETQYF
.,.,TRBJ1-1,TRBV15,TGTGCCACCAGCAGAGATCAGGGGCGGATGAACACTGAAGCTTTCTTT,CATSRDQGRMNTEAFF
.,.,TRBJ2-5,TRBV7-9,TGTGCCAGCAGACCGCTAGAAGAGACCCAGTACTTC,CASRPLEETQYF
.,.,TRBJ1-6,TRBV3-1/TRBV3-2,TGTGCCAGCAGCCAAGACCGGGGCAGGGGAAACTATAATTCACCCCTCCACTTT,CASSQDRGRGNYNSPLHF
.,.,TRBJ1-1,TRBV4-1,TGCGCCAGCAGCCAAGATTTCTCGGGGTCTGGCACTGAAGCTTTCTTT,CASSQDFSGSGTEAFF
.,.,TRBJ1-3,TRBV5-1,TGCGCCAGCAGCTTGGGTGGGGACTACTCTGGAAACACCATATATTTT,CASSLGGDYSGNTIYF
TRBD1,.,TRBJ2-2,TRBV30,TGTGCCTGGAGTGTAAGACAGGGTTTCACCGGGGAGCTGTTTTTT,CAWSVRQGFTGELFF
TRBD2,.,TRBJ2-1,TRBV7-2,TGTGCCAGCAGCCGGGAGGCTAGCGGGGTTGGTGAGCAGTTCTTC,CASSREASGVGEQFF
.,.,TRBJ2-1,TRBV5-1,TGCGCCAGCAGCTCTCTCAATGAGCAGTTCTTC,CASSSLNEQFF
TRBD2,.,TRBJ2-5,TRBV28,TGTGCCAGCAGGTCGACTAGCGTGGGGGGAGGGACCCAGTACTTC,CASRSTSVGGGTQYF
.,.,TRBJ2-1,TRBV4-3,TGCGCCAGCAGTCAAGGTCCATCGGGACAAACGCAGTTCTTC,CASSQGPSGQTQFF
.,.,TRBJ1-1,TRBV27,TGTGCCAGCATGAGATACACTGAAGCTTTCTTT,CASMRYTEAFF
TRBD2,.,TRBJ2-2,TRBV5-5,TGTGCCAGCAGCTTTCTAGCGGGGGGGCCCGGGGAGCTGTTTTTT,CASSFLAGGPGELFF
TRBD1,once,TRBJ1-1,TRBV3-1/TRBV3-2,TGTGCCAGCAGCCTACTTACAGGGGGCACTGAAGCTTTCTTT,CASSLLTGGTEAFF
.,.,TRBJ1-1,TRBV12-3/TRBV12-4,TGTGCCAGCAGTTCTCAGGGGAAAGCTTTCTTT,CASSSQGKAFF
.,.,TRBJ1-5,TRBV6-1,TGTGCCAGCAGTGAAAGATCAGGGGGCAATCAGCCCCAGCATTTT,CASSERSGGNQPQHF
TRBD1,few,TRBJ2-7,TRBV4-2,TGTGCCAGCAGCCTTGACAGGGGGCCTTCGTACGAGCAGTACTTC,CASSLDRGPSYEQYF
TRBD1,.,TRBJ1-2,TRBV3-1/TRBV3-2,TGTGCTAGTAAGGACAGGGGTAACTATGGCTACACCTTC,CASKDRGNYGYTF
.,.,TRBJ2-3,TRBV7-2,TGTGCCAGCAGCCGGGATTTCGATACGCAGTATTTT,CASSRDFDTQYF
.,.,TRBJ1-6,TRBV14,TGTGCCAGCAGCTTTAGGGGGGGTTCACCCCTCCACTTT,CASSFRGGSPLHF
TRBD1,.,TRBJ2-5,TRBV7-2,TGTGCCAGCAGCTTAGCCTCGGACTCCCGGGACAGGGTGAGAACCCAGTACTTC,CASSLASDSRDRVRTQYF
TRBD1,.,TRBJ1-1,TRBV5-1,TGCGCCAGCAGCTTGTTGCAGGGGGCGCATACTGAAGCTTTCTTT,CASSLLQGAHTEAFF
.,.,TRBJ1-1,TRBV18,TGTGCCAGCTCACCAACAGGGCGAGACGCTTTCTTT,CASSPTGRDAFF
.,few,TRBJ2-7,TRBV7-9,TGTGCCAGCAGCTTGGGCTCGACCTACGAGCAGTACTTC,CASSLGSTYEQYF
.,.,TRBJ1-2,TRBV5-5,TGTGCCAGCAGCTTCGAAGGGGCCCCCTACTATGGTGGCTACACCTTC,CASSFEGAPYYGGYTF
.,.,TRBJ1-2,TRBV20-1,TGCCCCCCGGAGGTCCCTTATGGCTACACCTTC,CPPEVPYGYTF
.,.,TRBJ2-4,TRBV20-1,TGCAGTGCTAAAGGGGCAAACATTCAGTACTTC,CSAKGANIQYF
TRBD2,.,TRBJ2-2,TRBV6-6,TGTGCCAGCAGTAAAAGCGGGGCGAACACCGGGGAGCTGTTTTTT,CASSKSGANTGELFF
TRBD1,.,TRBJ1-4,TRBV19,TGTGCCAGTAGTAAGGGGGCCACATCGTTTAATGAAAAACTGTTTTTT,CASSKGATSFNEKLFF
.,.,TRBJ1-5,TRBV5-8,TGTGCCAGCAGCCCCTGGAAAGGAGATAGCAATCAGCCCCAGCATTTT,CASSPWKGDSNQPQHF
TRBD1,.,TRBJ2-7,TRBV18,TGTGCCAGCTCACGGGACAGGGCGGACCACGAGCAGTACTTC,CASSRDRADHEQYF
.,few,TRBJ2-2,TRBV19,TGTGCCAGTAGTATGGACAGGGAGGGTAACACCGGGGAGCTGTTTTTT,CASSMDREGNTGELFF
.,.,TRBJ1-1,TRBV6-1,TGTGCCAGCAGTGAGGAGGATGAAGCTTTCTTT,CASSEEDEAFF
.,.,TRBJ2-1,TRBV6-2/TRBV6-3,TGTGCCAGTAGTAAAGCAGGGGACCCTTACAATGAGCAGTTCTTC,CASSKAGDPYNEQFF
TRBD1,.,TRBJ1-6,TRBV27,TGTGCCAGCAGATCCGGGACAGGGGGTTCACCCCTCCACTTT,CASRSGTGGSPLHF
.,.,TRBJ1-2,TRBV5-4,TGTGCCAGCAGCTTGACAGGGAGGGACTATGGCTACACCTTC,CASSLTGRDYGYTF
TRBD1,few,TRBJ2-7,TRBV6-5,TGTGCCAGCAGTAGGACAGGGATGTACGAGCAGTACTTC,CASSRTGMYEQYF
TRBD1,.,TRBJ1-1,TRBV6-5,TGTGCCAGCCTTCTATCGACAGGGGGATGGACTGAAGCTTTCTTT,CASLLSTGGWTEAFF
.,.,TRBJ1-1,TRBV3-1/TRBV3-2,TGTGCCAGCAGCCTAGGACAGAACACTGAAGCTTTCTTT,CASSLGQNTEAFF
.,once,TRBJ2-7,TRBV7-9,TGTGCCAGCAGCCGCAGGGAAACCTACGAGCAGTACTTC,CASSRRETYEQYF
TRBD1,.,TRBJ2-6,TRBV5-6,TGTGCCAGCAGCTTGGGAGTGACAGGGGGCCCTGGGGCCAACGTCCTGACTTTC,CASSLGVTGGPGANVLTF
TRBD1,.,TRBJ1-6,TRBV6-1,TGTGCCAGCAGTGAAATGGGACAGGGAAAAAATTCACCCCTCCACTTT,CASSEMGQGKNSPLHF
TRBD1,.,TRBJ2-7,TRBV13,TGTGCCAGCAGCTCACGGGGACAGGGGACCTACGAGCAGTACTTC,CASSSRGQGTYEQYF
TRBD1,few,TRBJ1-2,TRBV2,TGTGCCAGCACCCGAGAGACAGGGAGGACCTATGGCTACACCTTC,CASTRETGRTYGYTF
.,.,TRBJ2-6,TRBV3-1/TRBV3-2,TGTGCCAGCAGCCACCTAGTTCCCACCTCTGGGGCCAACGTCCTGACTTTC,CASSHLVPTSGANVLTF
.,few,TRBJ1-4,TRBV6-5,TGTGCCAGCAGGGCAGGAACTTTTAATGAAAAACTGTTTTTT,CASRAGTFNEKLFF
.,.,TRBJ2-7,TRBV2,TGTGCCAGCTTCCGAAGGGCCACTCGGGGATCCTACGAACAGTACTTC,CASFRRATRGSYEQYF